Following are 5 T cell receptor beta chains from one sample sequenced in a study of T-cell reconstitution after alpha-beta-depleted transplantation in children. As it was prepared, the TCRbeta library received unique molecular identifiers. TCRdb analysed the PCR reads with MiXCR anew, one entry per CDR3 protein. The table lists roughly 200,000 distinct CDR3 sequences, under 8.5% of them singletons. Sequencing used PBMCs, mostly from graft donor cells, obtained 360 days after TCRalphabeta/CD19-depleted stem cell transplant. The receptors derive from a male patient aged 2 to 9 who had a stem cell transplant for acute myeloid leukemia, so the T cells may come from the graft donor.

This clonotype was recorded at least ten times. This chain links TRBV11-1 with TRBJ2-3; D possibly corresponds to TRBD1 (6 bases). The CDR3 extends over 14 amino acids. Germline-derived CDR1 and CDR2 are SGHAT and FQDESV (reference sequence). Trimming cost V 5 bases and J 2 bases, with 11 bases left between them. The CDR3 loop reads CASSLTGNTDTQYF. The CDR3 bases are TGTGCCAGCAGCCTCACAGGGAACACAGATACGCAGTATTTT.

The chain has TRBV9 and TRBJ2-5; tentative D call: TRBD1 (6 bases). This CDR3 comprises 14 residues. V lost 4 bases and J lost 0, with 10 bases in between. Germline loops: CDR1 SGDLS, CDR2 YYNGEE. The CDR3: CASSTRGYQETQYF. CDR3 bases: TGTGCCAGCAGCACCAGGGGATACCAAGAGACCCAGTACTTC.

This clonotype was observed many times. The V call is TRBV20-1, the J call TRBJ2-3; TRBD2 aligns across 7 bases. The V segment lost 6 bases and the J segment 2 bases; nucleotides outside the gene matches: 5. This CDR3 spans 13 amino acids. CDR1 and CDR2 from the germline V gene are DFQATT and SNEGSKA (reference sequence). The chain's CDR3 is CSAGSGATDTQYF. DNA of the CDR3: TGCAGTGCCGGGAGCGGGGCCACAGATACGCAGTATTTT.

This clonotype was seen ten or more times. The DNA for the CDR3 is TGCAGTGCTAACAGGCCGTCTGCTGTAGCCAAAAACATTCAGTACTTC. Translating gives CSANRPSAVAKNIQYF. The chain combines TRBV20-1 with TRBJ2-4, with D possibly being TRBD1 (5 bases). The germline V and J ends were trimmed by 4 bases and 0 bases, with 16 bases remaining between them. The CDR3 is 16 amino acids. The germline gives CDR1 DFQATT, CDR2 SNEGSKA (reference sequence).

This clonotype showed up just a few times. This sequence joins TRBV5-1 and TRBJ2-3; 8 bases map to TRBD1. V lost 0 bases and J lost 3; bases outside the gene matches: 0. The CDR3 is made up of 14 amino acids. CDR1 SGHRS and CDR2 YFSETQ come from the germline V gene. The CDR3, as DNA: TGCGCCAGCAGCTTGGGGACAGGGACAGATACGCAGTATTTT. This translates into CASSLGTGTDTQYF.